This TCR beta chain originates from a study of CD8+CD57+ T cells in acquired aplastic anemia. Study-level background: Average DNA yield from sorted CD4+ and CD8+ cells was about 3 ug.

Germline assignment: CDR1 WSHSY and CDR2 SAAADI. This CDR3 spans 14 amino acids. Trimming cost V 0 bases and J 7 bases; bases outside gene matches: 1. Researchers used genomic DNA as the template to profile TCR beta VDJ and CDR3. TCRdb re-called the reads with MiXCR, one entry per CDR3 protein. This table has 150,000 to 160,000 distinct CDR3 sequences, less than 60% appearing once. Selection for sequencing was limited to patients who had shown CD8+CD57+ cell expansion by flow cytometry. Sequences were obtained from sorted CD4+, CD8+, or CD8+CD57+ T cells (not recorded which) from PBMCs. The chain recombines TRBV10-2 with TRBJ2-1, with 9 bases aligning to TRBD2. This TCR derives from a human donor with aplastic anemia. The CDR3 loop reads CASSESAGGNEQFF. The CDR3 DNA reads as TGCGCCAGCAGTGAGTCGGCGGGGGGGAATGAGCAGTTCTTC.